This TCR beta chain was sequenced during a study of pediatric ulcerative colitis. The data were produced by immunoSEQ multiplex PCR, yet TCRdb's version contains in-frame clones alone and is incomplete. There are around 37,000 clones in the sample; around 75% occur only once, and around 9.1% lies in the top ten. Study observations and caveats: In rectum, acute severe colitis had expanded clones and less diversity. Blood-rectal clonal overlap within each person was significantly higher in ulcerative colitis patients than controls.

V gave up 1 base and J gave up 5 bases, with 14 bases separating them. The CDR3 consists of 15 residues. Germline V lookup: CDR1 MNHEY, CDR2 SMNVEV (reference sequence). During colonoscopy, one to two rectal pinch biopsies were collected. No immunosuppressive drugs were given to ulcerative colitis patients before diagnostic colonoscopy. As for this clone: Its antigen is not identified.

This chain connects TRBV27 to TRBJ2-5; D remains ambiguous. The sequenced material came from gut tissue. This clonotype was obtained from a boy younger than 18 with severe ulcerative colitis. As DNA, the CDR3 is TGTGCCAGCAGTTTATTAGACGGCCTCCGGGAGACCCAGTACTTC. Protein product: CASSLLDGLRETQYF.